The sequence of this TCR beta chain was determined in a study of blood T cell repertoires in COVID-19. Trimming took off 5 bases at V and 4 bases at J, with 9 bases between the two ends. CDR3 size: 13 residues. Germline loops: CDR1 SEHNR, CDR2 FQNEAQ (reference sequence). Clones were sequenced by immunoSEQ multiplex PCR, and TCRdb holds only the in-frame ones, with some missing. The data show tens of thousands of clones, with more than 75% seen just once and approximately 1.6% held by the top ten. Sequencing input: peripheral blood. The sequence came from a human donor in a cohort sampled during active COVID-19. The gene calls are TRBV7-9 and TRBJ2-1; tentative D call: TRBD2 (6 bases). CDR3 loop: CASSPGEYNEQFF. For the CDR3, the DNA is TGTGCCAGCAGCCCGGGAGAATACAATGAGCAGTTCTTC.